The entry below describes one TCR beta chain. No cognate antigen has been identified for it. No quality values exist for individual bases; no much larger clone is one base distant. Explained via the paper, the time point label denotes: baseline before first vaccination. The treatment or condition label, as the study defines it: meningococcal conjugate vaccine given as trial control. Samples from vaccinated people were obtained from the UK trials COV001 and COV002, which included a single-blind randomized controlled phase 2/3 trial of AZD1222 (ChAdOx1 nCoV-19) in healthy adults. For TCRbeta chain sequencing, PBMC samples were collected from trial participants at day 0 and at day 28 after the second dose. Germline trimming: 8 bases from V, 1 base from J; junction bases outside gene matches: 2. The germline V gene (reference sequence) gives CDR1 as LNHNV and CDR2 as YYDKDF. From its cysteine to its phenylalanine, the CDR3 spans 13 amino acids. Of all the DNA, just the CDR3 is kept, 39 bases in frame from base 1.

This record comes from a study of T cell responses to AZD1222 COVID-19 vaccine (dated by TCRdb to the early 2020s). Describing the broader study: TCR sequencing was performed for 230 to 250 trial participants, of whom 200 to 220 were given two doses of AZD1222 and 26 were given two doses of MenACWY control vaccine. Trial participants were enrolled by age into 18-55, 56-69 and 70-plus year subgroups, with about 150, 28 and 57 TCR-sequenced participants respectively. Overall results and qualifications from the work: Vaccine-associated CD4 TCRs spanned the whole spike protein, with dominant responses in regions 160-218 and 743-854. Because no day 14 peak-response samples were available, repertoires were characterized only after the peak T cell response. The 56-69-year group was small, and its depth increase did not reach significance, likely because of low power. Most participants were white British and females outnumbered males, and the authors suggested that clonal diversity may have been underestimated. After two AZD1222 doses, both the breadth and the depth of spike-specific TCRs were significantly higher than at day 0 and than in MenACWY recipients. Only a handful of AZD1222 recipients were SARS-CoV-2 seropositive at baseline, limiting conclusions about previously exposed vaccinees. Reportedly, close to half of the unique spike-specific TCRs recognized epitopes lying outside the regions that are mutated in the B.1.351 and B.1.1.7 variants.

The CDR3 regions of human TCRbeta chains were analyzed by immunosequencing. On the study's bioinformatics: TCRs in the repertoires were compared against a reference library of SARS-CoV-2-specific TCRs that had been generated with the MIRA antigen-specificity platform. Breadth meant the fraction of unique TCRs that were SARS-CoV-2-associated, whereas depth meant the fraction of total T cells that were SARS-CoV-2-associated. Using the MIRA data, each spike-specific TCR was assigned both to the spike region to which the TCR was reactive and to a CD4 or CD8 class. Log10-transformed breadth and depth values were compared by one-way ANOVA with Sidak's multiple comparisons tests. TCRdb provides this immuneACCESS table in a form limited to in-frame rearrangements. Some clones are lacking; in checked studies, under half of them reflect an unresolved V gene, and why the rest are absent is not known. V and J calls and clone size are given by that table; D and trimming were obtained from the DNA. Across this sample there are more than 50,000 clones, with 79% seen only once. The ten largest clonotypes hold roughly 25% of the sample.

The TCR comes from an adult in good health. The rearrangement joined TRBV15 to TRBJ1-5; 7 junctional bases match TRBD1. The sequences come from peripheral blood, collected on day 0 of MenACWY control vaccination. The DNA is as follows: TGTGCCACCTCACAGGGGAGCAATCAGCCCCAGCATTTT. This is translated as CATSQGSNQPQHF. Reference TRBV15 and TRBJ1-5 genes cover what lies past the CDR3, so the full variable domain is DAMVIQNPRYQVTQFGKPVTLSCSQTLNHNVMYWYQQKSSQAPKLLFHYYDKDFNNEADTPDNFQSRRPNTSFCFLDIRSPGLGDTAMYLCATSQGSNQPQHFGDGTRLSIL.